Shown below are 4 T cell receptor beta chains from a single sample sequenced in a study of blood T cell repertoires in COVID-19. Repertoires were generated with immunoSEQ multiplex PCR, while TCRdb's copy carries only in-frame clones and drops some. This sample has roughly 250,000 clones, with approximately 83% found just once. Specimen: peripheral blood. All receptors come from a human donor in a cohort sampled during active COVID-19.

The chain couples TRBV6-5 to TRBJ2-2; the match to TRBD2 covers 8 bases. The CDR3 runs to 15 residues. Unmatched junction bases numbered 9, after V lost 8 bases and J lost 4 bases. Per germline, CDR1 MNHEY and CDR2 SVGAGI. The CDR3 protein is CASRPTGGATGELFF. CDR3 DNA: TGTGCCAGCCGCCCAACCGGGGGGGCCACCGGGGAGCTGTTTTTT.

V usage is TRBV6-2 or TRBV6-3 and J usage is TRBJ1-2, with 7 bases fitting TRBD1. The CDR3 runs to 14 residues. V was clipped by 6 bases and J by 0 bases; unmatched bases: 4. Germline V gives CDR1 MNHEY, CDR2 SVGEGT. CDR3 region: CASSRDRSNYGYTF. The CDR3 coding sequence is TGTGCCAGCAGCCGGGACAGATCTAACTATGGCTACACCTTC.

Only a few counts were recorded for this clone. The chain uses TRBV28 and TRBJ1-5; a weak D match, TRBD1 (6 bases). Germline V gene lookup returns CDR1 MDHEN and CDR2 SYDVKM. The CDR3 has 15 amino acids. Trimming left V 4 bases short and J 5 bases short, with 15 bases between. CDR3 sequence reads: CASSSAGQGYQPQHF. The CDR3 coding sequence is TGTGCCAGCAGTTCAGCAGGGCAGGGGTATCAGCCCCAGCATTTT.

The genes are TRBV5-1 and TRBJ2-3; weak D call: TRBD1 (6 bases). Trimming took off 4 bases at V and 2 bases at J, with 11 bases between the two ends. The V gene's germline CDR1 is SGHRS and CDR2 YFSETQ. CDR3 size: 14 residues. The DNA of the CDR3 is TGCGCCAGCAGCGCTGGACAGACCACAGATACGCAGTATTTT. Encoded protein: CASSAGQTTDTQYF.